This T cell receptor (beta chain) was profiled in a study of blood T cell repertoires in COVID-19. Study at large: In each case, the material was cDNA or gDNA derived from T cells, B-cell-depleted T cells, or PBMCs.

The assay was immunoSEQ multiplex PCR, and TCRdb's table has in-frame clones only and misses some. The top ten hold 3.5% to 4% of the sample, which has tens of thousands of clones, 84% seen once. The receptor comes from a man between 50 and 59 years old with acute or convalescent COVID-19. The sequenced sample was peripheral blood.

The CDR3 is CASSYAGYNQPQHF. DNA of the CDR3: TGTGCCAGCAGTTACGCAGGGTACAATCAGCCCCAGCATTTT. The chain combines TRBV6-2 or TRBV6-3 with TRBJ1-5; tentatively, D is TRBD1 (5 bases). In germline, CDR1 is MNHEY, CDR2 SVGEGT. The CDR3 has 14 amino acids. Trimming pared 2 bases from V and 3 bases from J, leaving 8 bases between.